These T cell receptor beta chains were read from a single sample in a study of cytomegalovirus exposure and HLA in healthy donors. This table comes from immunoSEQ multiplex PCR, and its TCRdb copy is limited to in-frame clones, with some not included. Of roughly 93,000 clones listed, around four fifths were seen once; the top ten hold about 7.3%. The sample comprised PBMCs. The origin of the receptors is a man aged 30-40 years in good health and CMV-seronegative. CDR3s leave out the opening cysteine and the closing phenylalanine or tryptophan. Clone sizes are given selectively: once, few, many, or a class where the clone is expanded.

TRBV19	.	ASSQGSGNTIY
TRBV5-1	.	ASSLFADNNEQF
TRBV21-1	.	ASSLRSCRGNQPQH
TRBV7-8	.	ASRLGGSSYEQY
TRBV29-1	once	NGQGAYNEQF
TRBV7-9	.	ASRPTGGEQY
TRBV2	.	ASSYRGGWTEAF
TRBV30	.	AWVEASAALRANVLT
TRBV29-1	few	SVRDRGSYNEQF
TRBV6-7	.	ASPLAGSLNEQF
TRBV19	.	ASSMVMANSPLH
TRBV28	.	ASSFGGDGYT
TRBV7-2	.	ASRLQTGGGEQF
TRBV5-6	few	ASSYADRPYNEQF
TRBV19	.	ASSTDRTSYEQY
TRBV6-5	.	ASSRTGGVDTQY
TRBV19	once	ASSYGTPGNTIY
TRBV2	.	ASQRQDEQY
TRBV5-3	.	ARNPRQGLFENTQY
TRBV7-8	.	ASSALNGLNTGELF
TRBV7-2	.	ASSFYPTDTQY
TRBV6-1	.	ASNRGGDTQY
TRBV2	.	ASKRGWDYNSPLH
TRBV5-1	.	ASSILAGGGTYNEQF
TRBV6-4	.	ASSDKGEAGELF
TRBV15	.	ATSSLDRGNYNEQF